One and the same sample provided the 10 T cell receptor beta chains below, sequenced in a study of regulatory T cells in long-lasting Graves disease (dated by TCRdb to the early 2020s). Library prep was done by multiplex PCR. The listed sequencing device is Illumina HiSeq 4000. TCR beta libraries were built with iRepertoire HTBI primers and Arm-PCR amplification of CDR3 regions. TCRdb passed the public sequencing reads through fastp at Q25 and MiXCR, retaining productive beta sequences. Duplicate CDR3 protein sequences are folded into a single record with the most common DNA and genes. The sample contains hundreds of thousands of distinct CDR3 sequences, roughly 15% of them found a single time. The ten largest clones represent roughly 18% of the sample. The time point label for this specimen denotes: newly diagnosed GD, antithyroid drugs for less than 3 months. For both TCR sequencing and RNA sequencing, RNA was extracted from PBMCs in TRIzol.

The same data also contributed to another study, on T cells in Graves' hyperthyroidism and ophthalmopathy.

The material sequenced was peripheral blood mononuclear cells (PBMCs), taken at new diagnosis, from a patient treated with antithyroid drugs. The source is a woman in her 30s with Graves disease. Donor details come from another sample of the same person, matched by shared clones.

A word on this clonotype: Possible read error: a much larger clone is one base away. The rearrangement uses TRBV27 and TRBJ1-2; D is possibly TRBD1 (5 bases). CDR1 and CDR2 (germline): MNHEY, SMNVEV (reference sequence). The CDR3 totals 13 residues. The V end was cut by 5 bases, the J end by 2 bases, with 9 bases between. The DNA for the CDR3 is TGTGCCAGCAGTAGGGACGAGAACTATGGCTACACCTTC. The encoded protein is CASSRDENYGYTF.

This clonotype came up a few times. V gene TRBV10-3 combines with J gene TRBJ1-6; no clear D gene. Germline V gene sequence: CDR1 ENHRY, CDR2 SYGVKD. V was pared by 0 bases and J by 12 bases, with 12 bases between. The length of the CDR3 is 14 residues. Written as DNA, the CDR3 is TGTGCCATCAGTGAGTCGAGCTTGGCTAAACCCCTCCACTTT. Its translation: CAISESSLAKPLHF.

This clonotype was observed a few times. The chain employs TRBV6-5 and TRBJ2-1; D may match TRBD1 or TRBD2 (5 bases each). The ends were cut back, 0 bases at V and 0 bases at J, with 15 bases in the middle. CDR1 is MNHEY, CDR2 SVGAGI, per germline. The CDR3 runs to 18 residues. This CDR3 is CASSYSGGPVSSYNEQFF. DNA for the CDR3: TGTGCCAGCAGTTACTCTGGGGGACCGGTTAGCTCCTACAATGAGCAGTTCTTC.

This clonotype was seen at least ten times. CDR3 nucleotides: TGCAGTGCTACCCCAGGGACAGCCAAAGAGCCCCAGCATTTT. This gives the protein CSATPGTAKEPQHF. The V and J genes are TRBV20-1 and TRBJ1-5; 7 bases are shared with TRBD1. Germline V gene lookup returns CDR1 DFQATT and CDR2 SNEGSKA (reference sequence). The V segment lost 4 bases and the J segment 8 bases; nucleotides outside the gene matches: 11. The length of the CDR3 is 14 residues.

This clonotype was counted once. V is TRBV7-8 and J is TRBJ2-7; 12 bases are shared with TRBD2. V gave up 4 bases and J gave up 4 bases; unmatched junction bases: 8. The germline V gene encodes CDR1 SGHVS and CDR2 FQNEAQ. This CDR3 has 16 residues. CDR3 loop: CASSSRLAGAKYEQYF. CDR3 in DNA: TGTGCCAGCAGCTCTAGACTAGCGGGAGCCAAATACGAGCAGTACTTC.

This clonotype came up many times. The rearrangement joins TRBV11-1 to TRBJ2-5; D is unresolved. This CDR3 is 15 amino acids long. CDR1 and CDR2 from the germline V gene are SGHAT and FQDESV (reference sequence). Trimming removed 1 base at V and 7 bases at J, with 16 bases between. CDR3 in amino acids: CASSLDQASYGTQYF. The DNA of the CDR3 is TGTGCCAGCAGCTTAGACCAGGCGTCATATGGGACCCAGTACTTC.

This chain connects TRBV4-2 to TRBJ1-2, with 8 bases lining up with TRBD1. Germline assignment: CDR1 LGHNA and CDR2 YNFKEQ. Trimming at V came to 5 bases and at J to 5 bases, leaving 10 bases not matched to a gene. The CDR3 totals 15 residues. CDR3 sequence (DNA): TGTGCCAGCAGCTTCCGGGAGACAGGGGAATATGGCTACACCTTC. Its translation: CASSFRETGEYGYTF.

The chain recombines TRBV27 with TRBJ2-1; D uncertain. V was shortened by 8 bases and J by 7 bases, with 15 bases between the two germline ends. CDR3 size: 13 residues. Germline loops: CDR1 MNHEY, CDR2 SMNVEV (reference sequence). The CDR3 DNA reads TGTGCCAGCGGCAATTTCCTGGGGAATGAGCAGTTCTTC. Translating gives CASGNFLGNEQFF.

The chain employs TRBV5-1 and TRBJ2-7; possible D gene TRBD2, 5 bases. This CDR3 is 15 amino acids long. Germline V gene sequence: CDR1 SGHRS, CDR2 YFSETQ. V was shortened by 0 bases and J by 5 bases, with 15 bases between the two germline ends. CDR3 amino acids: CASSLATGSGHEQYF. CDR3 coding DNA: TGCGCCAGCAGCTTGGCGACGGGGTCGGGCCACGAGCAGTACTTC. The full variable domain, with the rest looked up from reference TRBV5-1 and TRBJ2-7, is KAGVTQTPRYLIKTRGQQVTLSCSPISGHRSVSWYQQTPGQGLQFLFEYFSETQRNKGNFPGRFSGRQFSNSRSEMNVSTLELGDSALYLCASSLATGSGHEQYFGPGTRLTVT.

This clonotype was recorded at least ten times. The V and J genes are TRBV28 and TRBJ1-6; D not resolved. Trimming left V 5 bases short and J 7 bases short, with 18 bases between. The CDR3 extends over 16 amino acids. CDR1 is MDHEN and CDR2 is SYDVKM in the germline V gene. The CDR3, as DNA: TGTGCCAGCAGTGGTAACGGCGCGGCTGTAAATTCACCCCTCCACTTT. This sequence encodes CASSGNGAAVNSPLHF.